These 30 T cell receptor beta chains were sequenced from one sample in a study of CD8 T cells in ankylosing spondylitis. TCRdb used MiXCR to reprocess the 5' RACE reads, holding one entry per CDR3 protein. Counted here are under 850,000 distinct CDR3 sequences, over 15% occurring once; the ten biggest clones make up 15% to 20%. Study outcomes and limitations: Blood from ankylosing spondylitis patients appeared to carry a characteristic roughly eight-variant TCR beta motif.

These receptors have no known antigen. The sample comprised blood, either unsorted or a sorted T cell fraction (not recorded which). Receptors were obtained from a male donor with ankylosing spondylitis.

The chain joins TRBV7-3 to TRBJ2-1; D is possibly TRBD1 or TRBD2 (6 bases each). This CDR3 has 15 amino acids. With 4 bases removed from V and 8 bases from J, the gap between germline ends came to 18 bases. Germline assignment: CDR1 SGHTA and CDR2 FQGTGA. CDR3 sequence: CASSSLGGQSHEQFF. The CDR3 coding sequence is TGTGCCAGCAGCTCACTCGGGGGCCAGTCGCATGAGCAGTTCTTC.

The chain uses TRBV11-2 and TRBJ2-7; 8 bases line up with TRBD1. The ends lost 2 bases at V and 3 bases at J; junction bases unmatched: 6. CDR3 size: 15 residues. The germline V gene encodes CDR1 SGHAT and CDR2 FQNNGV. CDR3 protein: CASSLWQGALYEQYF. CDR3 DNA sequence: TGTGCCAGCAGCTTATGGCAGGGGGCTCTCTACGAGCAGTACTTC. The full variable domain, its missing parts supplied by reference TRBV11-2 and TRBJ2-7, is EAGVAQSPRYKIIEKRQSVAFWCNPISGHATLYWYQQILGQGPKLLIQFQNNGVVDDSQLPKDRFSAERLKGVDSTLKIQPAKLEDSAVYLCASSLWQGALYEQYFGPGTRLTVT.

This chain connects TRBV2 to TRBJ2-3; 10 bases map to TRBD1. The junction had 5 bases not matched to a gene; V was cut back by 0 bases and J by 2 bases. Germline CDR1 reads SNHLY; CDR2 reads FYNNEI. This CDR3 is 17 amino acids long. The chain's CDR3 is CASSEARTGGITDTQYF. CDR3 nucleotide sequence: TGTGCCAGCAGTGAAGCGAGGACAGGGGGTATCACAGATACGCAGTATTTT.

This sequence joins TRBV5-1 and TRBJ2-7; possible D gene TRBD2, 7 bases. V lost 6 bases and J lost 4, with 17 bases in between. This CDR3 region has 14 residues. Germline-derived CDR1 and CDR2 are SGHRS and YFSETQ. CDR3 residues: CASNKGGASYEQYF. For the CDR3, the DNA is TGCGCCAGCAACAAAGGGGGGGCATCGTACGAGCAGTACTTC.

A few counts support this clonotype. The chain uses TRBV20-1 and TRBJ2-3; the D gene is possibly TRBD2 (6 bases). This CDR3 contains 15 residues. The germline V gene encodes CDR1 DFQATT and CDR2 SNEGSKA (reference sequence). V was shortened by 3 bases and J by 1 base, with 14 bases between the two germline ends. CDR3 nucleotides: TGCAGTGCTAGTGACGGGGGATACGGCACAGATACGCAGTATTTT. Its translation is CSASDGGYGTDTQYF.

The V call is TRBV20-1, the J call TRBJ2-7; TRBD2 aligns across 7 bases. V was clipped by 1 base and J by 6 bases; unmatched bases: 6. This CDR3 has 13 residues. CDR1 DFQATT and CDR2 SNEGSKA come from the germline V gene (reference sequence). The CDR3 bases are TGCAGTGCTAGAGTTGCGGGAGTCCTCGAGCAGTACTTC. Its translation: CSARVAGVLEQYF.

This clonotype was detected only a few times. This chain connects TRBV20-1 to TRBJ2-5; D uncertain. Germline assignment: CDR1 DFQATT and CDR2 SNEGSKA (reference sequence). The ends were cut back, 3 bases at V and 5 bases at J, with 16 bases in the middle. This CDR3 has 14 residues. The CDR3 sequence: CSASPVSRAETQYF. The CDR3 DNA reads as TGCAGTGCTAGCCCCGTCTCCCGGGCTGAGACCCAGTACTTC.

There are many counts of this clonotype. This chain connects TRBV12-3 or TRBV12-4 to TRBJ2-1; 9 nucleotides align to TRBD2. The CDR3 extends over 15 amino acids. V was pared by 6 bases and J by 4 bases, with 7 bases of the junction left unmatched. This CDR3 reads CASSKNSGGYNEQFF. Written as DNA, the CDR3 is TGTGCCAGCAGCAAAAATAGCGGGGGTTACAATGAGCAGTTCTTC.

This clonotype was observed a single time. The chain is built from TRBV20-1 and TRBJ1-1, with TRBD1 matching 11 bases. CDR1 and CDR2 from the germline V gene are DFQATT and SNEGSKA (reference sequence). J gave up 3 bases and V 7 bases, and 10 bases lay outside the gene matches. The CDR3 sequence is 15 residues long. The CDR3 bases are TGCAGTGTTCACCCGGGACAGGGGGGGTACACTGAAGCTTTCTTT. Translating gives CSVHPGQGGYTEAFF.

This clonotype was seen a few times. V is TRBV7-9 and J is TRBJ1-4; D gene unclear. Trimming pared 2 bases from V and 6 bases from J, leaving 1 base between. In germline, CDR1 is SEHNR, CDR2 FQNEAQ (reference sequence). The CDR3 totals 11 residues. The CDR3 loop is CASSLYEKLFF. For the CDR3, the DNA is TGTGCCAGCAGCTTATATGAAAAACTGTTTTTT.

This clonotype was detected a few times. The chain is built from TRBV12-3 or TRBV12-4 and TRBJ1-5; 9 bases agree with TRBD1. The CDR3 sequence is 15 residues long. Germline trimming cut 6 bases from V and 5 bases from J; bases unmatched to any gene: 8. CDR3 amino acids: CASRLSWDRDQPQHF. The CDR3 nucleotides read TGTGCCAGCAGGCTATCCTGGGACAGGGATCAGCCCCAGCATTTT.

This clonotype was observed a few times. The V call is TRBV4-1, the J call TRBJ2-1; TRBD2 aligns across 8 bases. After removal of 0 bases from V and 6 bases from J, the junction contained 7 bases not matched to a gene. The CDR3 has 16 residues. Germline CDR1 and CDR2: MGHRA and YSYEKL. Here the CDR3 reads CASSQDPGSGGNEQFF. The DNA of the CDR3 is TGCGCCAGCAGCCAAGATCCAGGAAGCGGGGGCAATGAGCAGTTCTTC.

The chain's CDR3 is CASSFSDGNYGYTF. Written as DNA, the CDR3 is TGTGCCAGCAGCTTTTCGGACGGAAACTATGGCTACACCTTC. The J gene is TRBJ1-2, the V gene TRBV7-9; no reliable D call. This CDR3 has 14 amino acids. The V gene's germline CDR1 is SEHNR and CDR2 FQNEAQ (reference sequence). V shed 3 bases and J shed 2 bases, with 10 bases lying between them.

Only a few counts were recorded for this clonotype. V gene TRBV12-3 or TRBV12-4 combines with J gene TRBJ2-7, with TRBD2 identical over 8 bases. The ends lost 4 bases at V and 0 bases at J; junction bases unmatched: 8. The CDR3 has 16 residues. Here the CDR3 DNA reads TGTGCCAGCAGTTGGGGCGGGAGGCATAGCTCCTACGAGCAGTACTTC. Translated, it gives CASSWGGRHSSYEQYF.

The V gene is TRBV10-3, the J gene TRBJ1-1; weak D call: TRBD1 (5 bases). CDR3 length equals 15 residues. V was clipped by 3 bases and J by 4 bases, with 15 bases between them. In germline, CDR1 is ENHRY, CDR2 SYGVKD. CDR3 amino acids: CAISDGPRGSTEAFF. DNA for the CDR3: TGTGCCATCAGTGATGGTCCCCGGGGGTCCACTGAAGCTTTCTTT.

The table lists this clonotype with a few counts. The chain links TRBV27 to TRBJ2-3, with 9 bases fitting TRBD1. Germline V gives CDR1 MNHEY, CDR2 SMNVEV (reference sequence). The V gene end was trimmed by 4 bases and the J gene end by 7 bases; junction bases not matched to a gene: 12. The CDR3 sequence is 16 residues long. In nucleotides, the CDR3 is TGTGCCAGCAGTTCCGAATGGACAGGGGATAGGAATACGCAGTATTTT. Translating it yields CASSSEWTGDRNTQYF.

This clonotype has a handful of counts. The J gene is TRBJ1-4, the V gene TRBV28, with a tentative D call TRBD1 (5 bases). The CDR3 length is 19 residues. Germline values: CDR1 MDHEN, CDR2 SYDVKM. V lost 5 bases and J lost 7, with 29 bases in between. The CDR3 sequence is CASSPRPHKRTTYLEKLFF. The CDR3 DNA sequence: TGTGCCAGCAGTCCGCGCCCACATAAGAGGACAACTTATCTTGAAAAACTGTTTTTT.

This clonotype came up a few times. This chain connects TRBV6-1 to TRBJ2-1, with 7 bases that match TRBD1. J was trimmed by 3 bases and V by 0 bases; bases with no gene match: 5. Germline V lookup: CDR1 MNHNS, CDR2 SASEGT. The CDR3 has 16 residues. The CDR3 DNA sequence: TGTGCCAGCAGTGAAGCGGTCCGGGACAGCTACAATGAGCAGTTCTTC. Translation: CASSEAVRDSYNEQFF.

This clonotype was observed at least ten times. The J gene is TRBJ2-1, the V gene TRBV29-1; 12 bases map to TRBD2. The V segment lost 3 bases and the J segment 2 bases; nucleotides outside the gene matches: 11. Germline V gene sequence: CDR1 SQVTM, CDR2 ANQGSEA. The CDR3 runs to 18 residues. The CDR3 here is CSVDRLAGGPGPYNEQFF. DNA for the CDR3: TGCAGCGTTGATCGTCTAGCGGGAGGGCCAGGGCCCTACAATGAGCAGTTCTTC.

The gene calls are TRBV3-1 and TRBJ1-2; no reliable D call. CDR1 is LGHDT and CDR2 is YNNKEL in the germline V gene (reference sequence). V gave up 2 bases and J gave up 6 bases, with 13 bases separating them. The length of the CDR3 is 14 residues. In DNA, the CDR3 is TGTGCCAGCAGCCAATCGTGGCAGGCGGATGGCTACACCTTC. Protein sequence: CASSQSWQADGYTF.

The chain combines TRBV6-5 with TRBJ2-5; either TRBD1 or TRBD2 may fit D (5 bases each). Germline V lookup: CDR1 MNHEY, CDR2 SVGAGI. V lost 0 bases, J lost 4 bases, and 15 bases lay in between. The CDR3 contains 16 residues. CDR3 sequence reads: CASSYSRATEGETQYF. DNA of the CDR3: TGTGCCAGCAGTTACTCGAGAGCGACAGAGGGAGAGACCCAGTACTTC.

This clonotype was picked up a small number of times. This chain connects TRBV7-3 to TRBJ2-2; the D gene is possibly TRBD2 (6 bases). The V and J ends lost 8 bases and 4 bases respectively, with 17 bases between them. The CDR3 is 15 residues long. Germline CDR1 is SGHTA and CDR2 is FQGTGA. CDR3 bases: TGTGCCAGCGGCAGTGTGGGGGGATCCACCGGGGAGCTGTTTTTT. This gives the protein CASGSVGGSTGELFF.

This clonotype turned up a few times. The genes are TRBV28 and TRBJ1-1, with D uncertain. V gave up 6 bases and J gave up 11 bases, with 13 bases separating them. CDR1 and CDR2 from the germline V gene are MDHEN and SYDVKM. The CDR3 is 11 residues long. The CDR3, as DNA: TGTGCCAGCAGCCTTGGAATAACGGCTTTCTTT. Amino acids: CASSLGITAFF.

In DNA, the CDR3 is TGTGCCATCAGTGATTGGGGAAACTATGGCTACACCTTC. Protein sequence: CAISDWGNYGYTF. The chain recombines TRBV10-3 with TRBJ1-2; no definite D call. Deletions cut 3 bases from V and 2 bases from J, with 7 bases between. Looked up from germline, CDR1 is ENHRY and CDR2 is SYGVKD. The CDR3 loop spans 13 amino acids.

The rearrangement joins TRBV5-1 to TRBJ2-7, with TRBD2 matching over 7 bases. CDR3 size: 15 residues. In germline, CDR1 is SGHRS, CDR2 YFSETQ. Trimming removed 3 bases from V and 6 bases from J; junction bases left unmatched: 12. CDR3 coding DNA: TGCGCCAGCAGCTACCTGGGCAGCGGGACCTCCGAGCAGTACTTC. Translation: CASSYLGSGTSEQYF.

This clonotype was seen only a few times. V and J are TRBV12-3 or TRBV12-4 and TRBJ2-3; TRBD2 matches 8 bases. V gave up 4 bases and J gave up 2 bases; unmatched junction bases: 8. The CDR3 consists of 16 residues. CDR3 DNA sequence: TGTGCCAGCAGTTCCCCCGGGGGGGACCTCACAGATACGCAGTATTTT. Residues: CASSSPGGDLTDTQYF.

This clonotype was counted a few times. The chain combines TRBV6-1 with TRBJ1-6; tentative D call: TRBD1 (5 bases). The ends were cut back, 2 bases at V and 9 bases at J, with 11 bases in the middle. The V gene's germline CDR1 is MNHNS and CDR2 SASEGT. CDR3 size: 14 residues. The CDR3 loop reads CASSEKRGSSPLHF. Here the CDR3 DNA reads TGTGCCAGCAGTGAAAAAAGGGGTAGTTCACCCCTCCACTTT.

The rearrangement joins TRBV7-2 to TRBJ2-1, with 7 bases that match TRBD2. This CDR3 comprises 16 residues. V trimming: 5 bases; J trimming: 3 bases; junction bases outside the gene matches: 10. The germline gives CDR1 SGHTA, CDR2 FQGNSA. Here the CDR3 reads CASSPWGKRGYNEQFF. In DNA form, the CDR3 reads TGTGCCAGCAGCCCTTGGGGGAAGCGGGGCTACAATGAGCAGTTCTTC.

This clonotype was seen ten or more times. The V gene is TRBV7-2, the J gene TRBJ2-1, with a possible D match to TRBD2 (5 bases). The CDR3 extends over 15 amino acids. The germline V and J ends were trimmed by 4 bases and 1 base, with 11 bases remaining between them. Germline lookup yields CDR1 SGHTA and CDR2 FQGNSA. In DNA, the CDR3 is TGTGCCAGCAGCTCAGGAGGTGGATCCTACAATGAGCAGTTCTTC. Amino acids: CASSSGGGSYNEQFF.

The chain uses TRBV5-1 and TRBJ1-1; tentative D call: TRBD1 (5 bases). Germline CDR1 SGHRS, CDR2 YFSETQ. The CDR3 loop spans 18 amino acids. Trimming removed 4 bases at V and 0 bases at J, with 22 bases between. CDR3: CASSLRSRDYDMNTEAFF. The CDR3 coding sequence is TGCGCCAGCAGCCTAAGATCCCGGGACTACGACATGAACACTGAAGCTTTCTTT.